These T cell receptor beta chains were read from a single sample in a study of Ad26.COV2.S vaccination and SARS-CoV-2 variants. Profiling relied on immunoSEQ multiplex PCR, and the TCRdb table lists in-frame clones only, not all of them. The sample holds some 270,000 clones, around 88% seen once. Sequences were derived from peripheral blood, sampled in a trial of Ad26.COV2.S vaccine versus placebo. The origin of the receptors is a person between 18 and 60 years old who received the Ad26.COV2.S COVID-19 vaccine or a placebo. Each CDR3 is given with its conserved first and last residue. The D gene is left open where the match is weak. Expanded clones get a size class; other rows say once, few or many, or leave the size out.

TRBD2 . TRBJ2-3 TRBV4-1 17 CASSPSFSGDSTDTQYF TGCGCCAGCAGCCCCTCGTTTAGCGGGGATAGCACAGATACGCAGTATTTT
TRBD2 once TRBJ2-1 TRBV5-4 17 CASSPRKTSGTRYEQFF TGTGCCAGCAGCCCAAGAAAGACTAGCGGGACTCGATATGAGCAGTTCTTC
. . TRBJ2-7 TRBV19 12 CASSIDSREQYF TGTGCCAGTAGTATAGACAGCCGCGAGCAGTACTTC
. once TRBJ1-2 TRBV10-3 13 CASHLQGSYGYTF TGTGCCTCCCACCTACAGGGAAGTTATGGCTACACCTTC
TRBD2 few TRBJ2-3 TRBV6-4 16 CASSDSGGRGTDTQYF TGTGCCAGCAGTGACTCGGGGGGGAGAGGTACAGATACGCAGTATTTT
. . TRBJ2-3 TRBV7-2 13 CASSSRLTDTQYF TGTGCCAGCAGCTCTAGACTAACAGATACGCAGTATTTT
TRBD1 few TRBJ2-2 TRBV2 13 CASNRQGTGELFF TGTGCCAGCAATCGACAGGGTACCGGGGAGCTGTTTTTT
TRBD1 . TRBJ1-4 TRBV11-2 15 CASSLRRVGGEKLFF TGTGCCAGCAGCTTACGACGGGTAGGGGGCGAAAAACTGTTTTTT
. . TRBJ2-5 TRBV7-2 17 CASSLVSAVQLQETQYF TGTGCCAGCAGCTTAGTCTCGGCAGTTCAATTACAAGAGACCCAGTACTTC
TRBD2 few TRBJ2-7 TRBV4-2 16 CASSQAIAGGFYEQYF TGTGCCAGCAGCCAAGCTATAGCGGGGGGGTTCTACGAGCAGTACTTC
. . TRBJ2-1 TRBV27 12 CASSPTGPGQFF TGTGCCAGCAGTCCCACCGGGCCTGGCCAGTTCTTC
TRBD1 . TRBJ2-1 TRBV7-8 13 CASTAGQVGEQFF TGTGCCAGCACCGCGGGACAGGTAGGCGAGCAGTTCTTC
. few TRBJ2-1 TRBV29-1 13 CSVSAVSYNEQFF TGCAGCGTTTCGGCGGTCTCCTACAATGAGCAGTTCTTC
TRBD1 . TRBJ1-2 TRBV25-1 13 CASSARDSYGYTF TGTGCCAGCAGTGCCAGGGACAGCTATGGCTACACCTTC
. . TRBJ1-5 TRBV4-2 14 CASSQGRGYQPQHF TGTGCCAGCAGCCAAGGCCGAGGGTATCAGCCCCAGCATTTT
. . TRBJ1-1 TRBV11-2 14 CASSSGWGGTEAFF TGTGCCAGCAGCTCAGGATGGGGGGGAACTGAAGCTTTCTTT
TRBD1 once TRBJ1-4 TRBV7-9 15 CASSLSGQGGEKLFF TGTGCCAGCAGCTTATCCGGACAGGGAGGTGAAAAACTGTTTTTT
. . TRBJ2-1 TRBV21-1 16 CASSKARGSSYNEQFF TGTGCCAGCAGCAAAGCTCGGGGGAGCTCCTACAATGAGCAGTTCTTC